This TCR beta chain was sequenced for a study of blood T cell repertoires in COVID-19. The CDR3 spans 16 residues. Germline CDR1 is SGHTA and CDR2 is FQGTGA. J lost 2 bases, V lost 6 bases, and 6 bases had no gene match. Assay used: immunoSEQ multiplex PCR; TCRdb lists only in-frame clones, some missing. The table lists 200,000 to 300,000 clones, around 80% of them singletons. Within the sample, this clone is medium-sized. Input material: peripheral blood. This chain connects TRBV7-3 to TRBJ2-1; 11 bases agree with TRBD2. The receptor comes from a human donor in a cohort sampled during active COVID-19. The CDR3 spells CASSSSGGTTYNEQFF. CDR3 nucleotide sequence: TGTGCCAGCAGTTCTAGCGGGGGGACGACCTACAATGAGCAGTTCTTC.